This is a list of T cell receptor beta chains from one sample in a study of shared clonotypes between healthy human individuals. The assay was immunoSEQ multiplex PCR, and TCRdb's table has in-frame clones only and misses some. The table includes about 820,000 clones, 92% detected once. The specimen was naive CD8+ T cells sorted from blood. The receptor set was obtained from a young man in good health. Each CDR3 is given with its conserved first and last residue. The order of the fields is V gene, D gene, J gene, clone size, CDR3 DNA, CDR3 protein. A D gene is named only where the DNA matches it firmly. For some rows the clone size is stated as once, few or many, or as a class when expanded; others skip it.

V gene: TRBV29-1; D gene: TRBD2; J gene: TRBJ2-1; clone size: NA; CDR3 DNA: TGCAGCCACGTGACTAGCCCCACTAATGAGCAGTTCTTC; CDR3 protein: CSHVTSPTNEQFF
V gene: TRBV29-1; D gene: NA; J gene: TRBJ2-1; clone size: NA; CDR3 DNA: TGCAGCGTTGACCGGGGGCAAGACAATGAGCAGTTCTTC; CDR3 protein: CSVDRGQDNEQFF
V gene: TRBV10-2; D gene: TRBD1; J gene: TRBJ2-7; clone size: NA; CDR3 DNA: TGCGCCAGCAGACAGGGGGCGCTTCCCTACGAGCAGTACTTC; CDR3 protein: CASRQGALPYEQYF
V gene: TRBV27; D gene: NA; J gene: TRBJ2-2; clone size: NA; CDR3 DNA: TGTGCCAGCAGTTGGTCTGGGCCATCAGGGGAGCTGTTTTTT; CDR3 protein: CASSWSGPSGELFF
V gene: TRBV11-3; D gene: NA; J gene: TRBJ2-5; clone size: NA; CDR3 DNA: TGTGCCAGCAGCTTAGAGGGCGGAGGCCAAGAGACCCAGTACTTC; CDR3 protein: CASSLEGGGQETQYF
V gene: TRBV5-1; D gene: NA; J gene: TRBJ1-5; clone size: once; CDR3 DNA: TGCGCCCCCGGGGGGGGCAATCAGCCCCAGCATTTT; CDR3 protein: CAPGGGNQPQHF
V gene: TRBV6-1; D gene: TRBD2; J gene: TRBJ2-3; clone size: many; CDR3 DNA: TGTGCCAGCAGTGAGACTGCGGGAGGGCCTACAGATACGCAGTATTTT; CDR3 protein: CASSETAGGPTDTQYF
V gene: TRBV19; D gene: NA; J gene: TRBJ1-2; clone size: NA; CDR3 DNA: TGTGCCAGTAGTATTCCGGGAAGCGACTACACCTTC; CDR3 protein: CASSIPGSDYTF
V gene: TRBV6-1; D gene: NA; J gene: TRBJ1-1; clone size: NA; CDR3 DNA: TGTGCCAGCAGTGAACTCCCGGGTCTGCTTAACACTGAAGCTTTCTTT; CDR3 protein: CASSELPGLLNTEAFF
V gene: TRBV7-5; D gene: NA; J gene: TRBJ2-3; clone size: NA; CDR3 DNA: TGTGTCAGACCCCGGTGGCGAGGCACAGATACGCAGTATTTT; CDR3 protein: CVRPRWRGTDTQYF
V gene: TRBV7-6; D gene: NA; J gene: TRBJ2-5; clone size: NA; CDR3 DNA: TGTGCCAGCAGCCACGGCGAAGAGACCCAGTACTTC; CDR3 protein: CASSHGEETQYF
V gene: TRBV5-1; D gene: NA; J gene: TRBJ1-1; clone size: NA; CDR3 DNA: TGCGCCAGCAGCATGGGAGGGAGCACTGAAGCTTTCTTT; CDR3 protein: CASSMGGSTEAFF
V gene: TRBV27; D gene: NA; J gene: TRBJ2-7; clone size: NA; CDR3 DNA: TGTGCCAGCAGTTTTACAGACTCCTACGAGCAGTACTTC; CDR3 protein: CASSFTDSYEQYF
V gene: TRBV10-1; D gene: NA; J gene: TRBJ2-7; clone size: NA; CDR3 DNA: TGCGCCAGCAGTGAATCTTGGCCGGCAGACGAGCAGTACTTC; CDR3 protein: CASSESWPADEQYF
V gene: TRBV11-2; D gene: NA; J gene: TRBJ2-3; clone size: NA; CDR3 DNA: TGTGCCACCCGTTACTCACTCACTCAAGATACGCAGTATTTT; CDR3 protein: CATRYSLTQDTQYF
V gene: TRBV5-8; D gene: NA; J gene: TRBJ2-1; clone size: NA; CDR3 DNA: TGTGCCAGCAGCTTGGTACCCAGGGTCCTCTACAATGAGCAGTTCTTC; CDR3 protein: CASSLVPRVLYNEQFF
V gene: TRBV19; D gene: NA; J gene: TRBJ1-2; clone size: NA; CDR3 DNA: TGTGCCAGTAGTCCGGCAGGGGAGATTTGGCACTATGGCTACACCTTC; CDR3 protein: CASSPAGEIWHYGYTF
V gene: TRBV4-3; D gene: NA; J gene: TRBJ2-7; clone size: once; CDR3 DNA: TGCGCCAGCAGCCAAGATAGTGGGGAAGGTTACGAGCAGTACTTC; CDR3 protein: CASSQDSGEGYEQYF
V gene: TRBV5-4; D gene: NA; J gene: TRBJ2-6; clone size: NA; CDR3 DNA: TGTGCCAGCAGCTGGACCCCAACACCAACAGGGACTGGGGCCAACGTCCTGACTTTC; CDR3 protein: CASSWTPTPTGTGANVLTF
V gene: TRBV9; D gene: TRBD1; J gene: TRBJ2-2; clone size: NA; CDR3 DNA: TGTGCCAGCAGCGTAGCCCGGACAGGGCAGAGGACCGGGGAGCTGTTTTTT; CDR3 protein: CASSVARTGQRTGELFF
V gene: TRBV28; D gene: NA; J gene: TRBJ1-4; clone size: NA; CDR3 DNA: TGTGCCAGCAGTTCGACGGATGCAACTAATGAAAAACTGTTTTTT; CDR3 protein: CASSSTDATNEKLFF
V gene: TRBV27; D gene: TRBD1; J gene: TRBJ1-1; clone size: NA; CDR3 DNA: TGTGCCAGCAGTTTCCAGGGGGCCGGGACTGAAGCTTTCTTT; CDR3 protein: CASSFQGAGTEAFF
V gene: TRBV29-1; D gene: NA; J gene: TRBJ2-1; clone size: NA; CDR3 DNA: TGCAGCGTTGAAGACGGGGCGAGCTCCTACAATGAGCAGTTCTTC; CDR3 protein: CSVEDGASSYNEQFF
V gene: TRBV19; D gene: NA; J gene: TRBJ2-7; clone size: once; CDR3 DNA: TGTGCCAGTAGCCCCCGCCTATATCTCGAGCAGTACTTC; CDR3 protein: CASSPRLYLEQYF
V gene: TRBV5-5; D gene: NA; J gene: TRBJ2-3; clone size: NA; CDR3 DNA: TGTGCCAGCAGCTTGTGGGACCTAGATACGCAGTATTTT; CDR3 protein: CASSLWDLDTQYF
V gene: TRBV4-3; D gene: TRBD1; J gene: TRBJ1-2; clone size: few; CDR3 DNA: TGCGCCAGCAGCCAAGCTGACAGGGACGGTGGCTACACCTTC; CDR3 protein: CASSQADRDGGYTF
V gene: TRBV10-2; D gene: NA; J gene: TRBJ1-1; clone size: NA; CDR3 DNA: TGCGCCAGCAGTGAGTCGCCTGGGGCTGAAGCTTTCTTT; CDR3 protein: CASSESPGAEAFF
V gene: TRBV11-2; D gene: NA; J gene: TRBJ2-7; clone size: NA; CDR3 DNA: TGTGCCAGCAGCCCCCCTAGTAGCCGTGGGGTCCACGAGCAGTACTTC; CDR3 protein: CASSPPSSRGVHEQYF
V gene: TRBV5-1; D gene: TRBD2; J gene: TRBJ2-1; clone size: NA; CDR3 DNA: TGCGCCAGCAGCTTGGCCCTAGCGGGAGAATTTTCCTACAATGAGCAGTTCTTC; CDR3 protein: CASSLALAGEFSYNEQFF
V gene: TRBV27; D gene: NA; J gene: TRBJ2-7; clone size: few; CDR3 DNA: TGTGCCACCCGTCCGGCGTTGGGGCTTGATTACGAGCAGTACTTC; CDR3 protein: CATRPALGLDYEQYF
V gene: TRBV4-1; D gene: NA; J gene: TRBJ2-1; clone size: NA; CDR3 DNA: TGCGCCAGCAGCCAAGATGTGGGGGAGTACAATGAGCAGTTCTTC; CDR3 protein: CASSQDVGEYNEQFF
V gene: TRBV25-1; D gene: NA; J gene: TRBJ1-4; clone size: NA; CDR3 DNA: TGTGCCAGCAGTGAATATAGCGGGGGCGGAACTAATGAAAAACTGTTTTTT; CDR3 protein: CASSEYSGGGTNEKLFF
V gene: TRBV2; D gene: NA; J gene: TRBJ2-6; clone size: once; CDR3 DNA: TGTGCCAGCAGTGAAGGGCCAGGGTCTGGGGCCAACGTCCTGACTTTC; CDR3 protein: CASSEGPGSGANVLTF
V gene: TRBV7-9; D gene: NA; J gene: TRBJ2-7; clone size: NA; CDR3 DNA: TGTGCCAGCAGCTTTACGGGGAGTGGTGAGCAGTACTTC; CDR3 protein: CASSFTGSGEQYF
V gene: TRBV19; D gene: TRBD1; J gene: TRBJ2-6; clone size: NA; CDR3 DNA: TGTGCCAGTAGTGGGGTACAGGGGTCTGGGGCCAACGTCCTGACTTTC; CDR3 protein: CASSGVQGSGANVLTF
V gene: TRBV7-3; D gene: TRBD2; J gene: TRBJ2-1; clone size: NA; CDR3 DNA: TGTGCCAGCAGTTTAGCGGGAGGGAATGAGCAGTTCTTC; CDR3 protein: CASSLAGGNEQFF
V gene: TRBV7-9; D gene: TRBD2; J gene: TRBJ2-1; clone size: NA; CDR3 DNA: TGTGCCAGCAGCAACGGACTAGCGTACAACAATGAGCAGTTCTTC; CDR3 protein: CASSNGLAYNNEQFF
V gene: TRBV19; D gene: TRBD1; J gene: TRBJ1-1; clone size: once; CDR3 DNA: TGTGCCAGTAGTATAACCATACAGGGGGCGACTGAAGCTTTCTTT; CDR3 protein: CASSITIQGATEAFF
V gene: TRBV28; D gene: NA; J gene: TRBJ2-2; clone size: NA; CDR3 DNA: TGTGCCAGCAGTTCCCCTGGCAGGGGACGGGGCGGGGAGCTGTTTTTT; CDR3 protein: CASSSPGRGRGGELFF
V gene: TRBV5-8; D gene: TRBD2; J gene: TRBJ2-1; clone size: NA; CDR3 DNA: TGTGCCAGCAGCTTGGGGAAACTAGCGGGAGGTCTTTGGGGCAATGAGCAGTTCTTC; CDR3 protein: CASSLGKLAGGLWGNEQFF
V gene: TRBV11-3; D gene: NA; J gene: TRBJ2-5; clone size: NA; CDR3 DNA: TGTGCCAGCAGGGCCAGGGGAGAGGAGACCCAGTACTTC; CDR3 protein: CASRARGEETQYF
V gene: TRBV28; D gene: NA; J gene: TRBJ1-5; clone size: NA; CDR3 DNA: TGTGCCAGCAGTCCCGACCCGGGGAATCAGCCCCAGCATTTT; CDR3 protein: CASSPDPGNQPQHF